Listed below are T cell receptor beta chains from one sample, sequenced in a study of vaccination effects on CD4 cells after COVID-19. Here immunoSEQ multiplex PCR was the method, and the copy in TCRdb shows in-frame clones only, minus some. Among tens of thousands of clones listed, approximately 70% were seen once. Their antigens are not known. This specimen consisted of CD4+ T cells from PBMCs cultured with HCoV-OC43 spike peptides, obtained before COVID-19 vaccination. The receptor source for this set is a human donor who received a COVID-19 vaccine. The CDR3 runs from the conserved cysteine through the conserved F or W. The D gene is left open where the match is weak. Clone size appears in some rows only: once, few, many, or a class for an expanded clone.

d_call: TRBD2
clone_size: .
v_call: TRBV6-4
j_call: TRBJ2-2
cdr3_nt: TGTGCCAGCAGTGACAGCGGGGGGAACACCGGGGAGCTGTTTTTT
cdr3_aa: CASSDSGGNTGELFF

d_call: .
clone_size: .
v_call: TRBV30
j_call: TRBJ1-1
cdr3_nt: TGTGCCTGGAGTGTACCGGGCTACACCGGGGGGGGCACTGAAGCTTTCTTT
cdr3_aa: CAWSVPGYTGGGTEAFF

d_call: .
clone_size: .
v_call: TRBV2
j_call: TRBJ2-3
cdr3_nt: TGTGCCAGCGGCGAAGGGGGTATCCGCACAGATACGCAGTATTTT
cdr3_aa: CASGEGGIRTDTQYF

d_call: .
clone_size: .
v_call: TRBV4-1
j_call: TRBJ1-3
cdr3_nt: TGCGCCAGCAGCCAAGTCTCCGGCAGAGGGGACACCATATATTTT
cdr3_aa: CASSQVSGRGDTIYF

d_call: TRBD1
clone_size: .
v_call: TRBV7-8
j_call: TRBJ2-3
cdr3_nt: TGTGCCAGCAGCTTCGACAGGGGAGATACGCAGTATTTT
cdr3_aa: CASSFDRGDTQYF

d_call: .
clone_size: few
v_call: TRBV6-5
j_call: TRBJ2-2
cdr3_nt: TGTGCCAGCAGCCCCCGGACAACGAACACCGGGGAGCTGTTTTTT
cdr3_aa: CASSPRTTNTGELFF

d_call: .
clone_size: .
v_call: TRBV16
j_call: TRBJ1-2
cdr3_nt: TGTGCCAGCAGCCAACCGACTTTACGACGGGGCAGCTATGGCTACACCTTC
cdr3_aa: CASSQPTLRRGSYGYTF

d_call: .
clone_size: .
v_call: TRBV7-9
j_call: TRBJ2-3
cdr3_nt: TGTGCCAGCAGCTTATTAATAGGCACAGATACGCAGTATTTT
cdr3_aa: CASSLLIGTDTQYF

d_call: .
clone_size: few
v_call: TRBV12-5
j_call: TRBJ1-4
cdr3_nt: TGTGCTAGTGGCCGGGGACTGGTCGAAACTAATGAAAAACTGTTTTTT
cdr3_aa: CASGRGLVETNEKLFF

d_call: TRBD2
clone_size: .
v_call: TRBV5-8
j_call: TRBJ2-3
cdr3_nt: TGTGCCAGCAGCTTCTTAGCGGGAGTCGGCACAGATACGCAGTATTTT
cdr3_aa: CASSFLAGVGTDTQYF

d_call: .
clone_size: .
v_call: TRBV9
j_call: TRBJ1-3
cdr3_nt: TGTGCCAGCAGCGTGGCGGAAACTGGAAACACCATATATTTT
cdr3_aa: CASSVAETGNTIYF

d_call: .
clone_size: .
v_call: TRBV3-1/TRBV3-2
j_call: TRBJ2-1
cdr3_nt: TGTGCCAGCAGCCAAGATGGGGGGGCGAGGGACAATGAGCAGTTCTTC
cdr3_aa: CASSQDGGARDNEQFF

d_call: TRBD1
clone_size: .
v_call: TRBV4-2
j_call: TRBJ2-5
cdr3_nt: TGTGCCAGCAGCCCCGAAAGGACAGGGTCGGGAGAGACCCAGTACTTC
cdr3_aa: CASSPERTGSGETQYF

d_call: .
clone_size: few
v_call: TRBV5-1
j_call: TRBJ1-1
cdr3_nt: TGCGCCAGCAGCTTGTCCGGCCTAGATGAAGCTTTCTTT
cdr3_aa: CASSLSGLDEAFF

d_call: TRBD2
clone_size: .
v_call: TRBV4-2
j_call: TRBJ2-7
cdr3_nt: TGTGCCAGCAGCCAACAAAGCGGGGGGGACTCCTACGAGCAGTACTTC
cdr3_aa: CASSQQSGGDSYEQYF

d_call: .
clone_size: .
v_call: TRBV29-1
j_call: TRBJ2-5
cdr3_nt: TGCAGCGTTGACAGGCAAAAGGGAGAGACCCAGTACTTC
cdr3_aa: CSVDRQKGETQYF

d_call: .
clone_size: .
v_call: TRBV28
j_call: TRBJ2-1
cdr3_nt: TGTGCCAGCAGGTGGGGCAGCTACAATGAGCAGTTCTTC
cdr3_aa: CASRWGSYNEQFF

d_call: .
clone_size: .
v_call: TRBV5-4
j_call: TRBJ1-1
cdr3_nt: TGTGCCAGCAGCCCTGACATCCTCCCTAGCACTGAAGCTTTCTTT
cdr3_aa: CASSPDILPSTEAFF

d_call: .
clone_size: .
v_call: TRBV9
j_call: TRBJ1-5
cdr3_nt: TGTGCCAGCAGCCCGGGGGCGGGGAGCAATCAGCCCCAGCATTTT
cdr3_aa: CASSPGAGSNQPQHF

d_call: .
clone_size: .
v_call: TRBV5-5
j_call: TRBJ2-1
cdr3_nt: TGTGCCAGCAGCCCTACTAGCTCCTACAATGAGCAGTTCTTC
cdr3_aa: CASSPTSSYNEQFF

d_call: TRBD1
clone_size: .
v_call: TRBV19
j_call: TRBJ1-4
cdr3_nt: TGTGCCAGTAACAGGGGAACTAATGAAAAACTGTTTTTT
cdr3_aa: CASNRGTNEKLFF

d_call: TRBD2
clone_size: .
v_call: TRBV7-9
j_call: TRBJ2-1
cdr3_nt: TGTGCCAGCAGCTTATCACTAGCGGGGGCCGAGCAGTTCTTC
cdr3_aa: CASSLSLAGAEQFF

d_call: TRBD1
clone_size: .
v_call: TRBV30
j_call: TRBJ1-5
cdr3_nt: TGTGCCTGGAGTGTAAGGGACAGGGTCAATCAGCCCCAGCATTTT
cdr3_aa: CAWSVRDRVNQPQHF

d_call: TRBD1
clone_size: .
v_call: TRBV7-9
j_call: TRBJ2-1
cdr3_nt: TGTGCCAGCAGACCGGGACAGGGGATCTACAATGAGCAGTTCTTC
cdr3_aa: CASRPGQGIYNEQFF

d_call: TRBD1
clone_size: once
v_call: TRBV20-1
j_call: TRBJ1-2
cdr3_nt: TGCAGTGCTAGTATACAGGGGTATGGCTACACCTTC
cdr3_aa: CSASIQGYGYTF